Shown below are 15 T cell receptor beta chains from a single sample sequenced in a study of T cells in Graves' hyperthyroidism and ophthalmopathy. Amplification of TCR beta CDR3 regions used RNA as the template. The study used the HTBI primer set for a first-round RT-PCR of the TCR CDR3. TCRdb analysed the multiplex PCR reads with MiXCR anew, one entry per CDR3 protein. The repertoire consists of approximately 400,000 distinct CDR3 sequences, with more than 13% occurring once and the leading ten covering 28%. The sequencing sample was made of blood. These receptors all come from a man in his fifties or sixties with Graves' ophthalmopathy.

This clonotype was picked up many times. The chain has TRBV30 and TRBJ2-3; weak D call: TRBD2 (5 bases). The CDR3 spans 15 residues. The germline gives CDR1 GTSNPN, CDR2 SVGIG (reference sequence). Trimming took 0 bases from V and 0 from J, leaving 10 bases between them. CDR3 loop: CAWSVRAASTDTQYF. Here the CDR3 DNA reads TGTGCCTGGAGTGTACGAGCGGCTAGCACAGATACGCAGTATTTT.

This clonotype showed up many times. As DNA, the CDR3 is TGCAGCGTAGAGGGGACAGGGGGGAGCGAGCAGTACTTC. It specifies CSVEGTGGSEQYF. V and J are TRBV29-1 and TRBJ2-7; TRBD1 agrees at 11 bases. There are 13 residues in the CDR3. The V gene's germline CDR1 is SQVTM and CDR2 ANQGSEA. The junction had 7 bases not matched to a gene; V was cut back by 6 bases and J by 6 bases.

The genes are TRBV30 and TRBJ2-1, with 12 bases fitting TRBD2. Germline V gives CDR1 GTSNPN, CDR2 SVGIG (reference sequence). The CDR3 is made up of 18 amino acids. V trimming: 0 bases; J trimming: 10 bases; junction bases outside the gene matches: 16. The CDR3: CAWSVGLAGPIRLGEQFF. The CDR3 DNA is TGTGCCTGGAGTGTAGGACTAGCGGGACCCATCCGTCTTGGAGAGCAGTTCTTC.

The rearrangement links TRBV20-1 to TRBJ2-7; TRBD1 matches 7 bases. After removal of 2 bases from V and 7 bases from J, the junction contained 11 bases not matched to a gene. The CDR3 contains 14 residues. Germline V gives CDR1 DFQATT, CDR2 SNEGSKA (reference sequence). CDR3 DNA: TGCAGTGCTAGACCGGGACAGACCCCTGGGGAGCAGTACTTC. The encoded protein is CSARPGQTPGEQYF.

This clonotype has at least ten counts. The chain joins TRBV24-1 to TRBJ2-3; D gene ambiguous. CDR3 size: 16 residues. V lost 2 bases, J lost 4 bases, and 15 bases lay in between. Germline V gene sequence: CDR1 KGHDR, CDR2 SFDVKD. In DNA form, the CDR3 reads TGTGCCACCAGTGATTCCGACGGGCCGTACGCAGATACGCAGTATTTT. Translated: CATSDSDGPYADTQYF.

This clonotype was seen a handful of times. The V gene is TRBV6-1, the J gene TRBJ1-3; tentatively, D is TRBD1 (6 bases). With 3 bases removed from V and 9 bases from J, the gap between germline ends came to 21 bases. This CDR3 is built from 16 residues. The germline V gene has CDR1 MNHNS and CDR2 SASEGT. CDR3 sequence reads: CASSEQTGVRLGTIYF. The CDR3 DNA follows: TGTGCCAGCAGTGAGCAGACAGGCGTGAGGTTGGGCACCATATATTTT.

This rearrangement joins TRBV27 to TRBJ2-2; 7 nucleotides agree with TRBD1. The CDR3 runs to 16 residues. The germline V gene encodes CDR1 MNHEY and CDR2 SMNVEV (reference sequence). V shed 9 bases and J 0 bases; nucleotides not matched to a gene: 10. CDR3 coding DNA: TGTGCCAGTGGTAAGGACAGGCTCGCGAACACCGGGGAGCTGTTTTTT. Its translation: CASGKDRLANTGELFF.

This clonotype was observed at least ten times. The CDR3 DNA reads TGTGCCAGCAGCAAACTAGCGGGAGGCACAGATACGCAGTATTTT. It specifies CASSKLAGGTDTQYF. The V call is TRBV7-2, the J call TRBJ2-3; 11 bases match TRBD2. The germline V gene encodes CDR1 SGHTA and CDR2 FQGNSA. There are 15 residues in the CDR3. V shed 5 bases and J 1 base; nucleotides not matched to a gene: 2.

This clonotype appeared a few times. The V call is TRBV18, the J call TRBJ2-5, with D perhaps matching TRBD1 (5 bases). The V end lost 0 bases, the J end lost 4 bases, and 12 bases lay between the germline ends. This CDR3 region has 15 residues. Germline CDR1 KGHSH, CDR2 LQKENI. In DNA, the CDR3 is TGTGCCAGCTCACCACCGAAAAGGGGCGGAGAGACCCAGTACTTC. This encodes CASSPPKRGGETQYF. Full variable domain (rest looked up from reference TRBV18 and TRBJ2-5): NAGVMQNPRHLVRRRGQEARLRCSPMKGHSHVYWYRQLPEEGLKFMVYLQKENIIDESGMPKERFSAEFPKEGPSILRIQQVVRGDSAAYFCASSPPKRGGETQYFGPGTRLLVL.

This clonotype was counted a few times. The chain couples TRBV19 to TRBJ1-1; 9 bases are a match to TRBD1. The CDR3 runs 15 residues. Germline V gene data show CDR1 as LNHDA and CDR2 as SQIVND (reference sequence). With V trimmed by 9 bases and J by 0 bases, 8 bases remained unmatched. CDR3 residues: CASPPGTGMNTEAFF. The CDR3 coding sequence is TGTGCCAGCCCTCCCGGGACAGGGATGAACACTGAAGCTTTCTTT.

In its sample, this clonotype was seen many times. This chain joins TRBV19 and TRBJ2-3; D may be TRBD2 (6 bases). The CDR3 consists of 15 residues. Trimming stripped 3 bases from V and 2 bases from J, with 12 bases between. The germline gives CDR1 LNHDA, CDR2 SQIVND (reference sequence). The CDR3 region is CASSIGGGPTDTQYF. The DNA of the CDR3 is TGTGCCAGTAGTATTGGCGGAGGGCCCACAGATACGCAGTATTTT.

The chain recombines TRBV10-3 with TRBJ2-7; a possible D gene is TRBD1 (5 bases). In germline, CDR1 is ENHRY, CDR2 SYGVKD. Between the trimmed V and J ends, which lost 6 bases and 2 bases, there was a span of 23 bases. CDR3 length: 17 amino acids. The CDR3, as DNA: TGTGCCATCAGGACTGACAGTTTCTCGCGTAGGACCTACGAGCAGTACTTC. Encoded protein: CAIRTDSFSRRTYEQYF.

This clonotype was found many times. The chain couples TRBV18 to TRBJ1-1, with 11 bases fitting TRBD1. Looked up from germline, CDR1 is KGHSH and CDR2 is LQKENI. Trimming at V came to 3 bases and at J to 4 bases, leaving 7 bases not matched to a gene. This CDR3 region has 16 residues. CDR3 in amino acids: CASSPTAGTGGTEAFF. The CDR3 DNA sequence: TGTGCCAGCTCACCGACAGCCGGGACAGGGGGCACTGAAGCTTTCTTT. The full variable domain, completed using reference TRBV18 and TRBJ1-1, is NAGVMQNPRHLVRRRGQEARLRCSPMKGHSHVYWYRQLPEEGLKFMVYLQKENIIDESGMPKERFSAEFPKEGPSILRIQQVVRGDSAAYFCASSPTAGTGGTEAFFGQGTRLTVV.

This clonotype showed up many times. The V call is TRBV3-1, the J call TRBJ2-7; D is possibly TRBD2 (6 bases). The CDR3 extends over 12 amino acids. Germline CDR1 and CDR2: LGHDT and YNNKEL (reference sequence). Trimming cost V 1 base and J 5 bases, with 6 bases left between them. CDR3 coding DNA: TGTGCCAGCAGCCAAGGGGGGGACGAGCAGTACTTC. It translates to CASSQGGDEQYF.

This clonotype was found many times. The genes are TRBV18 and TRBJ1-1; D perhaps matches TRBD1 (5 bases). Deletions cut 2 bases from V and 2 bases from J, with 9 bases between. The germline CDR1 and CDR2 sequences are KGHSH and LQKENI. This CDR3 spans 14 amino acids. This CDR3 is CASSPRGDNTEAFF. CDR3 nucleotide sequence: TGTGCCAGCTCACCAAGAGGGGACAACACTGAAGCTTTCTTT.